The clone carrying this T cell receptor (beta chain) has more than one count but fewer than ten. Its specificity is not known. The sample originates from a study of human T cells and chemical hapten exposure. Overall study context: Alopecia universalis, totalis or areata was present in patients who were mostly female.

TCRdb reprocessed the RACE reads with MiXCR, giving one entry per CDR3 protein. The sample shows fewer than 100,000 distinct CDR3 sequences, about 9.3% of them seen only once. Study conclusions and caveats: Those TCRs sitting above 1 in 1000 frequency stayed the same with DPC sensitization. Clustering by CDR3 similarity yielded significantly more large clusters from expanded TCRs than controls. PT1 expanded TCR numbers tracked positively with patch test score.

Time point reported: patch test 2, 6 weeks after DPC sensitization. Treatment in this sample: therapeutic diphenylcyclopropenone sensitization with weekly scalp DPC. This CDR3 comprises 10 residues. Trimming stripped 5 bases from V and 7 bases from J, with 6 bases between. CDR1 DFQATT and CDR2 SNEGSKA come from the germline V gene (reference sequence). The rearrangement links TRBV20-1 to TRBJ2-1; D not resolved. The clonotype was recovered from a woman aged 40 to 50 with alopecia areata. Some clones in this sample may be carry-over from other donors' samples. Source: whole blood, taken in connection with sensitization to the hapten diphenylcyclopropenone (DPC). This CDR3 is CSAGINEQFF. CDR3 DNA: TGCAGTGCTGGAATTAATGAGCAGTTCTTC.